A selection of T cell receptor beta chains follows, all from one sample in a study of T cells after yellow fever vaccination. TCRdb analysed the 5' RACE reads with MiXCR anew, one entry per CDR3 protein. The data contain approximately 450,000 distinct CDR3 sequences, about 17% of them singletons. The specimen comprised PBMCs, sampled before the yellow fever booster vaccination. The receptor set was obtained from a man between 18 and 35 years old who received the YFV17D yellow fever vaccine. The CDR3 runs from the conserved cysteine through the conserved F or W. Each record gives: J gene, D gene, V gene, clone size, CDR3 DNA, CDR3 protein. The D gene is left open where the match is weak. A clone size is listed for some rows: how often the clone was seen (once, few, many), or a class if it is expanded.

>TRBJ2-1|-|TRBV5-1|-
TGCGCCAGCAGCCCCCCGGCGGATGAGCAGTTCTTC
CASSPPADEQFF
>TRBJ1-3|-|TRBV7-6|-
TGTGCCAGCAGCTTAGGGTGGACAGTCTCTGGAAACACCATATATTTT
CASSLGWTVSGNTIYF
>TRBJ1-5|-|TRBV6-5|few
TGTGCCAGCAGTGGCACTAGCAATCAGCCCCAGCATTTT
CASSGTSNQPQHF
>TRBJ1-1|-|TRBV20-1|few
TGCAGTGCTAGAGATCGCAGGCTCATGAACACTGAAGCTTTCTTT
CSARDRRLMNTEAFF
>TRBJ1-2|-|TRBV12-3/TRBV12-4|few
TGTGCCAGCAGGTACAGGTCCCGTTTGGGCTACACCTTC
CASRYRSRLGYTF
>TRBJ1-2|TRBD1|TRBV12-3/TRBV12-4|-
TGTGCCAGCAGTTTACTCGGGACAGGGGGAGGCTACACCTTC
CASSLLGTGGGYTF
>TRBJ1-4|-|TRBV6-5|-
TGTGCCAGCAGTTCCCACAGTGAAAAACTGTTTTTT
CASSSHSEKLFF
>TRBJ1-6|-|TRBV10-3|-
TGTGCCATAAGGGACCTAAATAATTCACCCCTCCACTTT
CAIRDLNNSPLHF
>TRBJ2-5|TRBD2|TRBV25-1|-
TGTGCCAGCGGGGGGACTAGCGGATTGACCCAGTACTTC
CASGGTSGLTQYF
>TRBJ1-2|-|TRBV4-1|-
TGCGCCAGCAGGGGGGAACCGGGATACAACTATGGCTACACCTTC
CASRGEPGYNYGYTF
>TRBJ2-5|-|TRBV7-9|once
TGTGCCAGCAGCCGAATTGCCACCCAGTACTTC
CASSRIATQYF
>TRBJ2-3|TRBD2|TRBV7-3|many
TGTGCCAGCAGCTTAACTAGCGGGGGTGGCACAGATACGCAGTATTTT
CASSLTSGGGTDTQYF
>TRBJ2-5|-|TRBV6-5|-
TGTGCCAGCGGCAGGGCGGAGGAGACCCAGTACTTC
CASGRAEETQYF
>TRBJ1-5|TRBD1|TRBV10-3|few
TGTGCCATCAGTGAGGATGGGACAGCCCGGAGGGATCAGCCCCAGCATTTT
CAISEDGTARRDQPQHF
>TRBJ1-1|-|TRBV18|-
TGTGCCAGCTCACCACTAAGGTTGAACACTGAAGCTTTCTTT
CASSPLRLNTEAFF
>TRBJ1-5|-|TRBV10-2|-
TGCGCCAGCAGTGAAAGGGGCGGGCTCGGGCAGCCCCAGCATTTT
CASSERGGLGQPQHF
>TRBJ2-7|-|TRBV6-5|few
TGTGCCAGCAGGCGGACAGCTGGCGGCACCTACGAGCAGTACTTC
CASRRTAGGTYEQYF
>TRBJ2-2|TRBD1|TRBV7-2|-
TGTGCCAGCAGCCCTTGGACAGGGAACACCGGGGAGCTGTTTTTT
CASSPWTGNTGELFF
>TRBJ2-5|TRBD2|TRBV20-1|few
TGCAGTGCTGGCCAACTAGCGGGGACGGAGACCCAGTACTTC
CSAGQLAGTETQYF
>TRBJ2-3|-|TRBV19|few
TGTGCCAGTAGATTTCGGGAGAGAGGCGATACGCAGTATTTT
CASRFRERGDTQYF
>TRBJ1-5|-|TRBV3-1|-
TGTGCCAGCAGCCAAGGGCACCACAGTAGCAATCAGCCCCAGCATTTT
CASSQGHHSSNQPQHF
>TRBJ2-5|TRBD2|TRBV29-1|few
TGCAGCGTTGCAATGACTAGCGGGGTCACGGGGGAGACCCAGTACTTC
CSVAMTSGVTGETQYF